The 21 T cell receptor beta chains reported below all come from one sample, sequenced in a study of CD8 T cell repertoires and HIV-1 epitope variants. The assay was immunoSEQ multiplex PCR, and TCRdb's table has in-frame clones only and misses some. The table includes roughly 4,700 clones, about three fifths detected once. Antigen specificity for these receptors is unknown. Source material: cultured CD8+ T cells derived from PBMCs. These receptors all stem from a male donor with HIV.

This clone was seen a few times. This rearrangement joins TRBV7-9 to TRBJ2-7, with unresolved D. From germline, CDR1 is SEHNR and CDR2 FQNEAQ (reference sequence). CDR3 length: 13 residues. The V end lost 2 bases, the J end lost 3 bases, and 8 bases lay between the germline ends. The CDR3 loop is CASSLYLDYEQYF. Here the CDR3 DNA reads TGTGCCAGCAGCTTATACCTGGACTACGAGCAGTACTTC.

The chain's CDR3 is CASSEGQRYEQYF. CDR3 coding DNA: TGTGCCAGCAGTGAGGGACAACGGTACGAGCAGTACTTC. The V and J genes are TRBV6-1 and TRBJ2-7; D is perhaps TRBD1 (6 bases). The V end lost 3 bases, the J end lost 4 bases, and 10 bases lay between the germline ends. CDR1 MNHNS and CDR2 SASEGT come from the germline V gene. The CDR3 covers 13 residues.

This clone came up a few times. V is TRBV27 and J is TRBJ2-7; a weak D match, TRBD1 (6 bases). Trimming removed 5 bases from V and 3 bases from J, with 14 bases in between. This CDR3 has 14 residues. Germline CDR1 reads MNHEY; CDR2 reads SMNVEV (reference sequence). In DNA form, the CDR3 reads TGTGCCAGCAGTCAGGGGCCAATTGGCTACGAGCAGTACTTC. Translating gives CASSQGPIGYEQYF.

The chain uses TRBV4-1 and TRBJ1-1, with TRBD1 identical over 7 bases. From germline, CDR1 is MGHRA and CDR2 YSYEKL. This CDR3 region has 14 residues. Germline trimming cut 1 base from V and 10 bases from J; bases unmatched to any gene: 9. CDR3 residues: CASSQVAGGIAAFF. For the CDR3, the DNA is TGCGCCAGCAGCCAAGTGGCAGGGGGAATTGCAGCTTTCTTT.

There are a few counts of this clone. The chain uses TRBV25-1 and TRBJ2-7; D not certain. This CDR3 is built from 13 residues. Per germline, CDR1 MGHDK and CDR2 SYGVNS. Trimming removed 4 bases at V and 3 bases at J, with 10 bases between. The CDR3 DNA sequence: TGTGCCAGCAGTGCCAGACATTACTACGAGCAGTACTTC. Its protein is CASSARHYYEQYF.

V is TRBV6-5 and J is TRBJ2-5, with TRBD1 as a possible D gene (6 bases). Germline V lookup: CDR1 MNHEY, CDR2 SVGAGI. The CDR3 has 15 residues. V lost 6 bases, J lost 0 bases, and 14 bases lay in between. This CDR3 is CASRGIRGYQETQYF. CDR3 DNA: TGTGCCAGCAGGGGGATCAGGGGTTACCAAGAGACCCAGTACTTC.

CDR3 DNA: TGCGCCAGCAGCTTGGCAACAGGGGGCGGGATCAACGAGCAGTACTTC. This codes for CASSLATGGGINEQYF. The chain uses TRBV5-1 and TRBJ2-7; 9 nucleotides match TRBD1. With 0 bases clipped from V and 5 bases from J, the junction kept 9 bases outside the gene matches. The CDR3 spans 16 residues. The V gene's germline CDR1 is SGHRS and CDR2 YFSETQ.

V and J are TRBV4-2 and TRBJ2-5, with 7 bases fitting TRBD2. This CDR3 comprises 15 residues. Germline V gene lookup returns CDR1 LGHNA and CDR2 YNFKEQ. Trimming cost V 0 bases and J 7 bases; bases outside gene matches: 8. In nucleotides, the CDR3 is TGTGCCAGCAGCCAAGAACCCCTTGGGAGGGGGACCCAGTACTTC. Translated, it gives CASSQEPLGRGTQYF.

This clone was counted between two and nine times. V gene TRBV27 combines with J gene TRBJ2-7; perhaps D is TRBD1 or TRBD2 (7 bases each). This CDR3 contains 15 residues. Germline CDR1 reads MNHEY; CDR2 reads SMNVEV (reference sequence). The germline V and J ends were trimmed by 7 bases and 3 bases, with 19 bases remaining between them. CDR3 amino acids: CASTPGGDSNYEQYF. In DNA form, the CDR3 reads TGTGCCAGCACTCCTGGGGGGGACAGCAACTACGAGCAGTACTTC.

This clone has just a few counts. The chain joins TRBV6-5 to TRBJ2-1; tentative D call: TRBD1 (6 bases). The CDR3 loop spans 15 amino acids. The V gene's germline CDR1 is MNHEY and CDR2 SVGAGI. The V and J ends lost 2 bases and 8 bases respectively, with 16 bases between them. The CDR3 region is CASSYGGRGYDEQFF. For the CDR3, the DNA is TGTGCCAGCAGTTACGGGGGCAGGGGTTATGATGAGCAGTTCTTC.

The chain combines TRBV11-2 with TRBJ2-1; weak D call: TRBD2 (5 bases). Trimming took 5 bases from V and 7 from J, leaving 9 bases between them. CDR3 length: 12 residues. Germline V gene data show CDR1 as SGHAT and CDR2 as FQNNGV. CDR3: CASSPTGNEQFF. Here the CDR3 DNA reads TGTGCCAGCAGCCCGACGGGGAATGAGCAGTTCTTC.

The chain employs TRBV6-6 and TRBJ2-7, with D possibly called TRBD1 or TRBD2 (5 bases each). V lost 6 bases and J 3 bases, leaving 15 bases between the germline ends. This CDR3 is 14 amino acids long. Germline CDR1 MNHNY, CDR2 SVGAGI (reference sequence). In DNA form, the CDR3 reads TGTGCCAGCAGCCCCGGGGCGATTATCTACGAGCAGTACTTC. Translated, it gives CASSPGAIIYEQYF.

The V gene is TRBV15, the J gene TRBJ2-1, with D possibly matching TRBD1 (6 bases). Germline CDR1 LNHNV, CDR2 YYDKDF (reference sequence). This CDR3 has 17 residues. V shed 0 bases and J shed 4 bases, with 16 bases lying between them. In DNA form, the CDR3 reads TGTGCCACCAGCAGAGATCGGACAGAGTCCTTTTACAATGAGCAGTTCTTC. It encodes CATSRDRTESFYNEQFF.

The J gene is TRBJ1-5, the V gene TRBV7-9; no reliable D call. Per the germline V gene, CDR1 is SEHNR and CDR2 is FQNEAQ (reference sequence). CDR3 length: 13 amino acids. The V gene lost 0 bases and the J gene lost 7 bases, with 7 bases spanning the gap. In nucleotides, the CDR3 is TGTGCCAGCAGCTTAGCAATTCAGCAGCCCCAGCATTTT. Protein: CASSLAIQQPQHF.

This clone is a singleton in its sample. V is TRBV12-5 and J is TRBJ2-7; TRBD2 matches 7 bases. The V segment lost 4 bases and the J segment 0 bases; nucleotides outside the gene matches: 18. The CDR3 length is 19 residues. CDR1 and CDR2 (germline): LGHNT, FRNRAP. The CDR3 spells CASGSHLPLTSAISYEQYF. In DNA form, the CDR3 reads TGTGCTAGTGGTTCTCACTTGCCCCTCACTAGCGCAATCTCCTACGAGCAGTACTTC.

This clone came up a few times. The chain combines TRBV29-1 with TRBJ1-3; D unclear. The V end lost 3 bases, the J end lost 4 bases, and 7 bases lay between the germline ends. This CDR3 has 12 amino acids. Looked up from germline, CDR1 is SQVTM and CDR2 is ANQGSEA. Here the CDR3 DNA reads TGCAGCGTTGAGCTCAGCGGAAACACCATATATTTT. Translation gives CSVELSGNTIYF.

The genes are TRBV6-1 and TRBJ2-7, with 12 nucleotides matching TRBD2. V gave up 2 bases and J gave up 3 bases; unmatched junction bases: 8. This CDR3 region has 17 residues. Germline V gene sequence: CDR1 MNHNS, CDR2 SASEGT. CDR3 DNA sequence: TGTGCCAGCAGTGAACCACTTCGACTAGCGGGGGTCTACGAGCAGTACTTC. It codes for CASSEPLRLAGVYEQYF.

The chain recombines TRBV7-7 with TRBJ2-5; D tentatively fits TRBD1 or TRBD2 (7 bases each). This CDR3 has 15 residues. Germline loops: CDR1 SSHAT, CDR2 FNYEAQ (reference sequence). Trimming removed 5 bases from V and 2 bases from J, with 15 bases in between. The CDR3 DNA sequence: TGTGCCAGCAGCCAGGGGGGGGCTGTACAAGAGACCCAGTACTTC. Translation: CASSQGGAVQETQYF.

The chain couples TRBV6-5 to TRBJ2-3; the match to TRBD2 covers 13 bases. V lost 5 bases to trimming and J lost 1 base; unmatched junction nucleotides: 0. CDR3 length equals 15 residues. Germline CDR1 MNHEY, CDR2 SVGAGI. CDR3 loop: CASSGLAGGTDTQYF. The CDR3 DNA reads as TGTGCCAGCAGTGGACTAGCGGGGGGCACAGATACGCAGTATTTT.

This clone showed up just a few times. The J gene is TRBJ2-7, the V gene TRBV5-1; TRBD1 aligns across 8 bases. CDR3 length: 15 residues. V lost 2 bases, J lost 3 bases, and 7 bases stayed unmatched. Germline CDR1 reads SGHRS; CDR2 reads YFSETQ. CDR3 nucleotide sequence: TGCGCCAGCAGCTTCGATGGGACAGGATTCTACGAGCAGTACTTC. Translated, it gives CASSFDGTGFYEQYF.

The chain carries TRBV27 and TRBJ1-1, with 8 bases aligning to TRBD1. Germline V gene sequence: CDR1 MNHEY, CDR2 SMNVEV (reference sequence). The CDR3 spans 13 residues. The V segment lost 5 bases and the J segment 10 bases; nucleotides outside the gene matches: 9. CDR3 in amino acids: CASSLAWTGTAFF. The CDR3 DNA is TGTGCCAGCAGTCTCGCCTGGACAGGGACAGCTTTCTTT.